Described below is a single TCR beta chain sequence and its context. Its antigen remains unknown. The ends were cut back, 8 bases at V and 2 bases at J, with 13 bases in the middle. The CDR3 runs 14 residues. CDR1 MNHNS and CDR2 SASEGT come from the germline V gene. This entry is derived from a study of cytomegalovirus exposure and HLA in healthy donors. Broader study findings: Productive rates of about 90% or about 30% were seen for most TCR beta V segments in an earlier analysis. TRBV6-2, TRBV6-3 and other indistinguishable V segments were excluded.

Vbeta (60) and Jbeta (13) primers were used in the PCR. Authors' processing steps: There were 80 million to 95 million unique TCR beta chains by a later count, and 10 million to 12 million of them were shared. The assay was immunoSEQ multiplex PCR, and TCRdb's table has in-frame clones only and misses some. V and J calls plus clone size are reproduced from that table; the DNA served to infer D and trimming. The data contain 150,000 to 200,000 clones, about 82% of them singletons. Sequencing was carried out using PBMCs. This TCR came from a woman between 45 and 60 years old in good health and CMV-seronegative. The chain links TRBV6-1 to TRBJ2-1; a weak D match, TRBD1 (5 bases). CDR3 region: CASGRATAYNEQFF. CDR3 DNA sequence: TGTGCCAGCGGCAGGGCCACCGCCTACAATGAGCAGTTCTTC.